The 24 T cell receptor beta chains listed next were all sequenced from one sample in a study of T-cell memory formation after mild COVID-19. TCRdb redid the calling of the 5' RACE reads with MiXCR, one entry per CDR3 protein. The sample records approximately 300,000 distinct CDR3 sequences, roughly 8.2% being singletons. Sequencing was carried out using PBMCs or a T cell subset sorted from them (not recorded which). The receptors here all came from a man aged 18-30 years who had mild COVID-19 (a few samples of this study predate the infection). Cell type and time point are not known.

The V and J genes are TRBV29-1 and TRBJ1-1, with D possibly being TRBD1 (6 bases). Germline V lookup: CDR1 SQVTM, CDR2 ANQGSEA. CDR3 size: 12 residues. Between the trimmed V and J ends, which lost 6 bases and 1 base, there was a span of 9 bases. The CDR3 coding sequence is TGCAGCGTGACAGGCCAGAACACTGAAGCTTTCTTT. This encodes CSVTGQNTEAFF.

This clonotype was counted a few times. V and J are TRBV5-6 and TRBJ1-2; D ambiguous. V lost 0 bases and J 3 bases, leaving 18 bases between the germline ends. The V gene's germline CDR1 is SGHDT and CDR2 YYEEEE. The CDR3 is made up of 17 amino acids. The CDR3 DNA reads TGTGCCAGCAGCTTGGTGGGCGGATTTCGATTGGACTATGGCTACACCTTC. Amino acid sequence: CASSLVGGFRLDYGYTF.

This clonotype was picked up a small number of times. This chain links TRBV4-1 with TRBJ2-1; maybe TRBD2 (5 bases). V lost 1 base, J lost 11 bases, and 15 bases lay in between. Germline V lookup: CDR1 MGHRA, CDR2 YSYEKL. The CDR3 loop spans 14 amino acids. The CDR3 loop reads CASSQAEPGKKQFF. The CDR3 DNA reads TGCGCCAGCAGCCAAGCTGAACCGGGGAAGAAGCAGTTCTTC.

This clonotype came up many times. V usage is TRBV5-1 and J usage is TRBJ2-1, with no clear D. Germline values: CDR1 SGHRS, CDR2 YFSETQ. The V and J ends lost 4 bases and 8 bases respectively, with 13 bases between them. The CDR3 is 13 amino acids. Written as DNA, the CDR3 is TGCGCCAGCAGCGGACCGCCGGTTGATGAGCAGTTCTTC. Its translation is CASSGPPVDEQFF.

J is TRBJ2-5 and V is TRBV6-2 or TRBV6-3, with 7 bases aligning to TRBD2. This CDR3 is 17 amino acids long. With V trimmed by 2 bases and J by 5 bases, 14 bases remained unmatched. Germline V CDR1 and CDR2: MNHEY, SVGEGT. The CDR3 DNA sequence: TGTGCCAGCAGTTACCCCCCCGTAGAGACTAGCCGGGAGACCCAGTACTTC. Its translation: CASSYPPVETSRETQYF.

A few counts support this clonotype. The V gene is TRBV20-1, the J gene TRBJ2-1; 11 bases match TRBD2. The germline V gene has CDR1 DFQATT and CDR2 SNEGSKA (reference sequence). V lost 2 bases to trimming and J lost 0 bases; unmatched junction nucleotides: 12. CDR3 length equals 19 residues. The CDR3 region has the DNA TGCAGTGCTAGACTTCCGGGACTAGCGGACCAAAACTCCTACAATGAGCAGTTCTTC. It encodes CSARLPGLADQNSYNEQFF.

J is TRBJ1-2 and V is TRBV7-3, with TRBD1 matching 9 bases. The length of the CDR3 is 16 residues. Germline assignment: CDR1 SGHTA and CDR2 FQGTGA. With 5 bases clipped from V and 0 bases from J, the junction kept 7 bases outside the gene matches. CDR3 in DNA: TGTGCCAGCAGCACCGGGGACAGGGCCCCTAACTATGGCTACACCTTC. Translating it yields CASSTGDRAPNYGYTF. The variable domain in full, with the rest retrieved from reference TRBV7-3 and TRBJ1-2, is GAGVSQTPSNKVTEKGKYVELRCDPISGHTALYWYRQSLGQGPEFLIYFQGTGAADDSGLPNDRFFAVRPEGSVSTLKIQRTERGDSAVYLCASSTGDRAPNYGYTFGSGTRLTVV.

In DNA form, the CDR3 reads TGCACCAGCAGCTACCCCCGGAGGGACCAGCCCCAGCATTTT. Amino acids: CTSSYPRRDQPQHF. V and J are TRBV1 and TRBJ1-5. TRBV1 is a listed pseudogene. This CDR3 has 14 amino acids.

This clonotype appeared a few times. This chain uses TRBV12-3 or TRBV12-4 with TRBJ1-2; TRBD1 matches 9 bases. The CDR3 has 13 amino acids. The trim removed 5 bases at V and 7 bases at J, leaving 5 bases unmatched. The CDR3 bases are TGTGCCAGCAGTCGTACAGGGGGCTTTGGCTACACCTTC. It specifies CASSRTGGFGYTF.

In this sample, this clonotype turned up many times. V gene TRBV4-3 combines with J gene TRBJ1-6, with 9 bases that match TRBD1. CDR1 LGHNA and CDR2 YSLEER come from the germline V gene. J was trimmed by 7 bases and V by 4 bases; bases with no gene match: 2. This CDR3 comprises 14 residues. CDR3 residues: CASSRDRVNSPLHF. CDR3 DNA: TGCGCCAGCAGCCGGGACAGGGTGAATTCACCCCTCCACTTT.

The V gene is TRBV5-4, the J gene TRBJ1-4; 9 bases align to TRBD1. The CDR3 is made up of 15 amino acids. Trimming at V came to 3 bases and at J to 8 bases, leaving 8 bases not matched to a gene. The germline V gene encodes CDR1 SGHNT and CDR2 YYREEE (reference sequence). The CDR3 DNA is TGTGCCAGCAGCTCGGAACAGGGGGCACGGGAAAAACTGTTTTTT. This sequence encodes CASSSEQGAREKLFF.

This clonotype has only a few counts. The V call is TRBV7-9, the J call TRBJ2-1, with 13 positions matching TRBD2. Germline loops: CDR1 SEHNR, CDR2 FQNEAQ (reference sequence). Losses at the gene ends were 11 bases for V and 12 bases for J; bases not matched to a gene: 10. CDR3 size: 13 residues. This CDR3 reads CAGTSGDVLGQFF. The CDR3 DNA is TGTGCCGGGACTAGCGGGGACGTTTTGGGGCAGTTCTTC.

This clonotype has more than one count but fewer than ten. The CDR3 reads CASSLAGENEQFF. CDR3 nucleotide sequence: TGTGCCAGCTCCCTAGCGGGGGAAAATGAGCAGTTCTTC. The V gene is TRBV18, the J gene TRBJ2-1, with 10 bases lining up with TRBD2. The CDR3 loop spans 13 amino acids. The J segment lost 7 bases and the V segment lost 6 bases, leaving 3 bases of the junction unmatched. From germline, CDR1 is KGHSH and CDR2 LQKENI.

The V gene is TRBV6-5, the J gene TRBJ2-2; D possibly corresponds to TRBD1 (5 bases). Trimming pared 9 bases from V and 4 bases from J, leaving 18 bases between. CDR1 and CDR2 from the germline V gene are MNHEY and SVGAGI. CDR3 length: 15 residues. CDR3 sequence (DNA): TGTGCCAGTGGTACGCGGCAGGGCTCCACCGGGGAGCTGTTTTTT. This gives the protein CASGTRQGSTGELFF.

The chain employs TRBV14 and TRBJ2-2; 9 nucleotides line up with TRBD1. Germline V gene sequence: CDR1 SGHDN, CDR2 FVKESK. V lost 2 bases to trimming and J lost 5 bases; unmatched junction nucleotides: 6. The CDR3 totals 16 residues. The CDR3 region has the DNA TGTGCCAGCAGCCAATTTACAGGGGGCTGGACCGGGGAGCTGTTTTTT. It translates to CASSQFTGGWTGELFF.

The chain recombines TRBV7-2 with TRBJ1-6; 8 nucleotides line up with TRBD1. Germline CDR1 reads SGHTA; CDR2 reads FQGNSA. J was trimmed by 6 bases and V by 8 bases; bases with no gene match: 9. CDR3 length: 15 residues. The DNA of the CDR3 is TGTGCCAGCCGAGGACAGGGAGGGACTAATTCACCCCTCCACTTT. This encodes CASRGQGGTNSPLHF.

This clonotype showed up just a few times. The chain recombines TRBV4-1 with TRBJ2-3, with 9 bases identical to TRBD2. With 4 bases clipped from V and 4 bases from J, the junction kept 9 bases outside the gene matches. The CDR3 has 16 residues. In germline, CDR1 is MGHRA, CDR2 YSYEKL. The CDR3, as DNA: TGCGCCAGCAGCCCCCTCCCTAGCGGGGCCGCAGATACGCAGTATTTT. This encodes CASSPLPSGAADTQYF.

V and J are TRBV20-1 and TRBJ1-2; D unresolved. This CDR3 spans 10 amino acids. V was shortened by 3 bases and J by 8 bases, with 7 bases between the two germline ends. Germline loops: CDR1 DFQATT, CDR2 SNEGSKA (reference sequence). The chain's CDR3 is CSASGVGYTF. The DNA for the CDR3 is TGCAGTGCTAGCGGAGTGGGCTACACCTTC.

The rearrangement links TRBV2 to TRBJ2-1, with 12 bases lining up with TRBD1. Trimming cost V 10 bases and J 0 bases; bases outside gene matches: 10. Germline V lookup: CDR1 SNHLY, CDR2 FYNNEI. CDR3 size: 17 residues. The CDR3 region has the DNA TGTGCCACCAGGGACAGGGGGCAATTGGGCTCCTACAATGAGCAGTTCTTC. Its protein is CATRDRGQLGSYNEQFF.

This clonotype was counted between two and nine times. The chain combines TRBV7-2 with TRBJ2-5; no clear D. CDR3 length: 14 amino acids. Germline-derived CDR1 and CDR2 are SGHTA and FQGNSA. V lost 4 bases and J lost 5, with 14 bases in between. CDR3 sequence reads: CASSSARVWETQYF. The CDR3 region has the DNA TGTGCCAGCAGCTCCGCCCGGGTTTGGGAGACCCAGTACTTC.

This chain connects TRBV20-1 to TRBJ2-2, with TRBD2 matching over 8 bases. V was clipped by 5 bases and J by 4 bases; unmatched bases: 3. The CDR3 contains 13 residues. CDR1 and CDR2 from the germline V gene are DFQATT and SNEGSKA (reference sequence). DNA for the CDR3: TGCAGTGCTTCCGGGACTAGCACCGGGGAGCTGTTTTTT. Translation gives CSASGTSTGELFF.

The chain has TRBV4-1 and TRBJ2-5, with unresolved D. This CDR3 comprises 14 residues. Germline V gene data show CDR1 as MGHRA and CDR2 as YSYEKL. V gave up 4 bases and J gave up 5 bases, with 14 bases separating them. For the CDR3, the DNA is TGCGCCAGCAGCCCGCAGGTCCGTGGGGAGACCCAGTACTTC. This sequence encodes CASSPQVRGETQYF.

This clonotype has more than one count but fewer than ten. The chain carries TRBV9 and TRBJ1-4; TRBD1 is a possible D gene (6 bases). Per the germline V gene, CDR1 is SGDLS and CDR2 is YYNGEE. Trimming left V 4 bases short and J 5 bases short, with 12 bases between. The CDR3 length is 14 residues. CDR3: CASSPSGGNEKLFF. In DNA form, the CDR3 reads TGTGCCAGCAGCCCATCGGGGGGCAATGAAAAACTGTTTTTT.

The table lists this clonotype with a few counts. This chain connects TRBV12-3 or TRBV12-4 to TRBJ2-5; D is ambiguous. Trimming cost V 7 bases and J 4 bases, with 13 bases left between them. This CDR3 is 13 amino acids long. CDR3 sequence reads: CASTLMPGETQYF. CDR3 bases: TGTGCCAGCACCTTGATGCCCGGAGAGACCCAGTACTTC.